This TCR beta chain was recovered during a study of shared clonotypes between healthy human individuals. Concerning this clone itself: Its antigen is undetermined.

V was trimmed by 6 bases and J by 7 bases, leaving 4 bases between them. This CDR3 is built from 10 residues. Germline CDR1 reads MNHNS; CDR2 reads SASEGT. Study results and caveats: Naive subsets tended to show greater estimated richness than memory subsets.

TCRdb keeps only in-frame clones here, not all; method: immunoSEQ multiplex PCR. The top ten hold roughly 0.45% of the sample, which has approximately 1.5 million clones, 95% to 99% seen once. Donors comprised healthy HIV-negative adults lacking recent acute infections or vaccinations. The rearrangement joins TRBV6-1 to TRBJ2-1; D ambiguous. This TCR was recovered from a man under 40 in good health. Sequencing was carried out using naive CD4+ T cells sorted from blood. Subset here: CD45RA+ positively selected. CDR3 region: CASRGNEQFF. The CDR3 region has the DNA TGTGCCAGCAGGGGAAATGAGCAGTTCTTC.